Below, 18 T cell receptor beta chains from the same sample are listed, as sequenced in a study of beta chain features in type 1 diabetes. Every isolated RNA sample was fully reverse transcribed, so sequencing captured expressed TCRB transcripts. Produced via immunoSEQ multiplex PCR; TCRdb's table is partial and in-frame only. The sample has over 100,000 clones, almost 40% seen once; the top ten hold around 0.07%. The sequencing input was stem cell memory CD4+ T cells from blood. All receptors come from a young woman in good health.

The rearrangement uses TRBV28 and TRBJ2-5; a weak D match, TRBD2 (6 bases). CDR3 length equals 16 residues. Trimming left V 1 base short and J 5 bases short, with 17 bases between. Germline loops: CDR1 MDHEN, CDR2 SYDVKM. This CDR3 reads CASSLLGRAEGETQYF. For the CDR3, the DNA is TGTGCCAGCAGTTTATTAGGCCGCGCGGAGGGGGAGACCCAGTACTTC.

This sequence joins TRBV7-2 and TRBJ2-6; 9 bases fit TRBD1. There are 18 residues in the CDR3. The V gene end was trimmed by 4 bases and the J gene end by 2 bases; junction bases not matched to a gene: 9. Germline lookup yields CDR1 SGHTA and CDR2 FQGNSA. The chain's CDR3 is CASSYWGTGMTGANVLTF. DNA of the CDR3: TGTGCCAGCAGCTATTGGGGGACAGGGATGACTGGGGCCAACGTCCTGACTTTC.

V is TRBV7-2 and J is TRBJ2-1, with D uncertain. Trimming removed 5 bases from V and 7 bases from J, with 9 bases in between. Germline V gene sequence: CDR1 SGHTA, CDR2 FQGNSA. The CDR3 contains 12 residues. The CDR3 coding sequence is TGTGCCAGCAGCCTATTCGAGAATGAGCAGTTCTTC. This codes for CASSLFENEQFF.

The rearrangement links TRBV7-3 to TRBJ2-3; no definite D call. Per germline, CDR1 SGHTA and CDR2 FQGTGA. V gave up 3 bases and J gave up 3 bases, with 7 bases separating them. The CDR3 is 13 residues long. DNA for the CDR3: TGTGCCAGCAGCTTCGGTACTACAGATACGCAGTATTTT. This encodes CASSFGTTDTQYF.

This rearrangement joins TRBV19 to TRBJ2-1; D not resolved. The CDR3 is 12 amino acids. V lost 7 bases and J 4 bases, leaving 8 bases between the germline ends. CDR1 LNHDA and CDR2 SQIVND come from the germline V gene (reference sequence). CDR3 protein: CASKGEYNEQFF. In nucleotides, the CDR3 is TGTGCCAGTAAAGGAGAGTACAATGAGCAGTTCTTC.

This clone was counted only a few times. CDR3 amino acids: CASSTLTGGVNIPPYEQYF. CDR3 in DNA: TGTGCCAGCAGTACCTTGACAGGGGGCGTGAATATTCCCCCCTACGAGCAGTACTTC. The chain couples TRBV28 to TRBJ2-7; 10 bases fit TRBD1. CDR3 length equals 19 residues. The J segment lost 2 bases and the V segment lost 5 bases, leaving 18 bases of the junction unmatched. CDR1 and CDR2 (germline): MDHEN, SYDVKM. Using reference TRBV28 and TRBJ2-7 for the parts outside the CDR3, the full variable domain is DVKVTQSSRYLVKRTGEKVFLECVQDMDHENMFWYRQDPGLGLRLIYFSYDVKMKEKGDIPEGYSVSREKKERFSLILESASTNQTSMYLCASSTLTGGVNIPPYEQYFGPGTRLTVT.

CDR3 protein: CASSQDHRPEDGNTEAFF. CDR3 bases: TGTGCCAGCAGCCAAGATCACAGGCCTGAGGATGGTAACACTGAAGCTTTCTTT. The V and J genes are TRBV4-2 and TRBJ1-1, with D perhaps matching TRBD1 (5 bases). V was clipped by 0 bases and J by 2 bases, with 19 bases between them. The CDR3 length is 18 residues. CDR1 and CDR2 (germline): LGHNA, YNFKEQ.

This clone was observed a handful of times. V usage is TRBV10-1 and J usage is TRBJ2-1, with 8 bases matching TRBD1. Germline-derived CDR1 and CDR2 are WNHNN and SYGVQD (reference sequence). After removal of 6 bases from V and 10 bases from J, the junction contained 5 bases not matched to a gene. The CDR3 spans 12 residues. Written as DNA, the CDR3 is TGCGCCAGCAGCCAGACAGGGGAGGAGCAGTTCTTC. Protein: CASSQTGEEQFF.

The chain combines TRBV9 with TRBJ2-1; D not certain. The V gene lost 0 bases and the J gene lost 3 bases, with 10 bases spanning the gap. Germline V gene data show CDR1 as SGDLS and CDR2 as YYNGEE. This CDR3 comprises 15 residues. The CDR3 spells CASSVVATRYNEQFF. The CDR3 DNA follows: TGTGCCAGCAGCGTAGTCGCCACACGCTACAATGAGCAGTTCTTC.

The chain employs TRBV27 and TRBJ2-7, with 7 positions matching TRBD1. Germline CDR1 is MNHEY and CDR2 is SMNVEV (reference sequence). CDR3 length equals 14 residues. Trimming took 4 bases from V and 1 from J; bases not matched to a gene: 4. CDR3 nucleotide sequence: TGTGCCAGCAGTTCGGGCAGGGGGTCCTACGAGCAGTACTTC. Translation: CASSSGRGSYEQYF.

This clone came up a few times. This chain links TRBV5-1 with TRBJ2-2; 7 nucleotides line up with TRBD2. V lost 3 bases and J lost 8; bases outside the gene matches: 7. Germline V gene sequence: CDR1 SGHRS, CDR2 YFSETQ. The CDR3 covers 14 residues. CDR3: CASSSAAGAGELFF. In DNA, the CDR3 is TGCGCCAGCAGCTCCGCCGCGGGAGCAGGGGAGCTGTTTTTT.

This chain connects TRBV7-9 to TRBJ1-4; TRBD1 matches 12 bases. This CDR3 is 15 amino acids long. Germline CDR1 and CDR2: SEHNR and FQNEAQ (reference sequence). The V and J ends lost 5 bases and 12 bases, in that order; junction bases with no gene match: 10. CDR3 sequence: CASSGTGGLMKELFF. The CDR3 DNA reads as TGTGCCAGCAGCGGGACAGGGGGCCTTATGAAAGAACTGTTTTTT.

This clone was recorded only once. The chain combines TRBV7-9 with TRBJ2-2; 8 bases match TRBD1. The V and J ends lost 5 bases and 6 bases, in that order; junction bases with no gene match: 11. CDR1 is SEHNR, CDR2 FQNEAQ, per germline (reference sequence). The CDR3 has 16 residues. The CDR3 here is CASSAKDRVQSGELFF. The CDR3 DNA follows: TGTGCCAGCAGCGCCAAGGACAGGGTCCAATCCGGGGAGCTGTTTTTT.

The chain is built from TRBV7-9 and TRBJ2-7; maybe TRBD1 (5 bases). CDR1 and CDR2 (germline): SEHNR, FQNEAQ (reference sequence). The CDR3 length is 16 residues. The ends were cut back, 5 bases at V and 0 bases at J, with 17 bases in the middle. CDR3 bases: TGTGCCAGCAGCCCCGGTGGACATAGAACCTCCTACGAGCAGTACTTC. This sequence encodes CASSPGGHRTSYEQYF.

This chain joins TRBV6-6 and TRBJ2-1; the D is unclear. Trimming pared 2 bases from V and 8 bases from J, leaving 16 bases between. The CDR3 runs to 15 residues. The germline gives CDR1 MNHNY, CDR2 SVGAGI (reference sequence). Here the CDR3 reads CASSYLMGIADEQFF. The CDR3 DNA reads as TGTGCCAGCAGTTACCTGATGGGCATTGCCGATGAGCAGTTCTTC.

The chain carries TRBV25-1 and TRBJ1-1; D call uncertain. V lost 3 bases and J 1 base, leaving 12 bases between the germline ends. The CDR3 has 15 amino acids. CDR1 is MGHDK, CDR2 SYGVNS, per germline. The CDR3 protein is CASSEMKPGNTEAFF. The CDR3 DNA reads as TGTGCCAGCAGTGAGATGAAGCCAGGGAACACTGAAGCTTTCTTT.

This clone has only a few counts. The genes are TRBV23-1 and TRBJ1-5, with TRBD1 identical over 9 bases. TRBV23-1 is reported as an ORF; its role is uncertain. Trimming took 1 base from V and 4 from J; bases not matched to a gene: 14. The CDR3 totals 19 residues. The DNA for the CDR3 is TGCGCCAGCAGTCAATTTAATAAGGGACAGGGCTCTTGGAATCAGCCCCAGCATTTT. This gives the protein CASSQFNKGQGSWNQPQHF.

The CDR3 DNA follows: TGCGCCAGCAGCTATAGAGTACCTAATGAAAAACTGTTTTTT. Its protein is CASSYRVPNEKLFF. This sequence joins TRBV5-1 and TRBJ1-4; D is uncertain. The ends were cut back, 3 bases at V and 3 bases at J, with 9 bases in the middle. The germline V gene has CDR1 SGHRS and CDR2 YFSETQ. The CDR3 is made up of 14 amino acids.